The entry below describes one TCR beta chain. The sample is drawn from a study of blood T cell repertoires in COVID-19. The wider study: Samples came from the United States, Italy and Spain, spanning acute and convalescent COVID-19. Sources were T cells, B-cell-depleted T cells, or PBMCs; the material itself was cDNA or gDNA.

In the study's own analysis: Nucleated cell number was recorded as an estimate derived from reference gene primer amplification. Some clones are missing from TCRdb's copy, which holds only in-frame ones; the method was immunoSEQ multiplex PCR. V and J calls and clone size are those listed in that table; D and trimming were worked out from the DNA. The sample holds about 190,000 clones, around 80% seen once. The CDR3 extends over 12 amino acids. Sequencing was done on a sample of peripheral blood. This chain links TRBV21-1 with TRBJ1-5. TRBV21-1 is a recognized pseudogene. The sequence derives from a woman of 80 years or more with active or convalescent COVID-19. The DNA of the CDR3 is TGTGCCAGCAGCAGCGGGGGACAGCCCCAGCATTTT. It translates to CASSSGGQPQHF.